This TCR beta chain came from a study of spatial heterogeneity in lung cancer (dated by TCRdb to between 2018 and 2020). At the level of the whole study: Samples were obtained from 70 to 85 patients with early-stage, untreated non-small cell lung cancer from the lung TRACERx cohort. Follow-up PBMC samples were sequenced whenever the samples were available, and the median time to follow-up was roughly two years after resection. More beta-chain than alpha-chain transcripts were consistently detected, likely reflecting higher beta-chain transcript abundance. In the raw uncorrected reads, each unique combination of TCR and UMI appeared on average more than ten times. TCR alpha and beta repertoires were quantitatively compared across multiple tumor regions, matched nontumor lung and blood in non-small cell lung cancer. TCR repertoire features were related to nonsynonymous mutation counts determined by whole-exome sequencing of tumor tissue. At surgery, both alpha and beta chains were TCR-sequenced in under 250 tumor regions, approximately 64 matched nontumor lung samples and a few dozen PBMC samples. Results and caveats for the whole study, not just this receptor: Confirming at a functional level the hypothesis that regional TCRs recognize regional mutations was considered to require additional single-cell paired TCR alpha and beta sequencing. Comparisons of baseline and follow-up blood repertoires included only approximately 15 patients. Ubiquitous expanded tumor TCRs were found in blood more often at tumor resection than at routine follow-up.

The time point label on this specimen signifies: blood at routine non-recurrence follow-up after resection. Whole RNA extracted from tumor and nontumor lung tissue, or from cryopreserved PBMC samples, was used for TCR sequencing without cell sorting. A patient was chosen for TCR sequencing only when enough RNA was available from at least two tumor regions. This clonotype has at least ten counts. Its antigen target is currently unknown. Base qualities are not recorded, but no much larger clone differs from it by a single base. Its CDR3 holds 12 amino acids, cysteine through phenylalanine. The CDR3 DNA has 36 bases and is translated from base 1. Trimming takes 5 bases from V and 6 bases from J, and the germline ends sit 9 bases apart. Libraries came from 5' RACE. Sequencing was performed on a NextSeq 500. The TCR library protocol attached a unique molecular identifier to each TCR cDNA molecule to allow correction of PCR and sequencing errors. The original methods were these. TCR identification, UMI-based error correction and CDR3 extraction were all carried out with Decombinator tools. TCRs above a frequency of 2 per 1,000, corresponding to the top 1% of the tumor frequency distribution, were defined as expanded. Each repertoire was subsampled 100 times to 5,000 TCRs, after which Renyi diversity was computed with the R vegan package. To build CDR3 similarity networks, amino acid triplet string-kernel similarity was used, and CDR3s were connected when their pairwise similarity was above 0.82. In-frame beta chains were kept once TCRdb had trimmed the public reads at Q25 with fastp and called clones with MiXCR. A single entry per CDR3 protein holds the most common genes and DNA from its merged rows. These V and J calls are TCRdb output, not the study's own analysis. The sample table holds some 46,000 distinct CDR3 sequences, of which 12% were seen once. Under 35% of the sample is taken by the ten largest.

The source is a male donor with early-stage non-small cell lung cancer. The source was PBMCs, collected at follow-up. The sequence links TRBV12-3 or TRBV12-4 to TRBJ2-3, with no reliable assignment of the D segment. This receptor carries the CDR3 CASSGVTDTQYF. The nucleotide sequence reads TGTGCCAGCAGTGGGGTAACCGATACGCAGTATTTT.